The 3 T cell receptor beta chains reported below all come from one sample, sequenced in a study of T cells and copy number aberrations in small-cell lung cancer. Sequencing was performed with immunoSEQ multiplex PCR; in TCRdb, only in-frame clones are kept and a portion is missing. Among 6,000 to 7,500 clones listed, 80% to 90% were seen once. The sequenced sample consisted of normal tissue next to the tumor. The source is a woman aged 45-65 years with small cell lung cancer.

This clone is labeled as medium-sized. The V gene is TRBV6-6, the J gene TRBJ1-2, with D possibly being TRBD1 (5 bases). Germline values: CDR1 MNHNY, CDR2 SVGAGI (reference sequence). Trimming took 6 bases from V and 0 from J, leaving 11 bases between them. There are 14 residues in the CDR3. The CDR3: CASRRQLANYGYTF. The CDR3 DNA reads TGTGCCAGCAGACGACAGTTAGCTAACTATGGCTACACCTTC.

In its sample, this clone was seen a few times. This chain connects TRBV21-1 to TRBJ2-3. TRBV21-1 is flagged as a pseudogene. This CDR3 comprises 16 residues. As DNA, the CDR3 is TGTGCCAGCAGCAAAGACGGGCAGGATATTACAGATACGCAGTATTTT. Residues: CASSKDGQDITDTQYF.

The genes are TRBV21-1 and TRBJ2-1; the table's D call TRBD2 went unverified against the DNA. TRBV21-1 is classified as a pseudogene. The CDR3 runs 14 residues. CDR3 bases: TGTGCCAGCTCGACTAGCGGGAGGGGCAATGAGCAGTTCTTC. It yields the protein CASSTSGRGNEQFF.